This T cell receptor (beta chain) was recorded in a study of pediatric ulcerative colitis. Study outcomes and limitations: Blood-rectal clonal overlap within each person was significantly higher in ulcerative colitis patients than controls. Two rectal CDR3 clonotypes occurred in all ulcerative colitis patients.

The repertoire was sequenced with immunoSEQ multiplex PCR; TCRdb's copy has only in-frame clones and lacks some. The sample includes tens of thousands of clones, around 87% of them seen just once. Control subjects, colonoscoped for suspected IBD, had macroscopically and histologically normal endoscopy. In its sample, this clone was seen once. Its matching antigen is unknown. Sequencing used blood. The receptor was isolated from a boy between 10 and 17 years old who was a control in a study of pediatric ulcerative colitis.

CDR3 region: CASSPAGTKNTEAFF. The CDR3 nucleotides read TGTGCCAGCAGTCCTGCCGGGACAAAGAACACTGAAGCTTTCTTT. The chain carries TRBV6-6 and TRBJ1-1, with D tentatively TRBD1 (6 bases). From germline, CDR1 is MNHNY and CDR2 SVGAGI (reference sequence). The V and J ends lost 5 bases and 1 base respectively, with 14 bases between them. This CDR3 has 15 amino acids.